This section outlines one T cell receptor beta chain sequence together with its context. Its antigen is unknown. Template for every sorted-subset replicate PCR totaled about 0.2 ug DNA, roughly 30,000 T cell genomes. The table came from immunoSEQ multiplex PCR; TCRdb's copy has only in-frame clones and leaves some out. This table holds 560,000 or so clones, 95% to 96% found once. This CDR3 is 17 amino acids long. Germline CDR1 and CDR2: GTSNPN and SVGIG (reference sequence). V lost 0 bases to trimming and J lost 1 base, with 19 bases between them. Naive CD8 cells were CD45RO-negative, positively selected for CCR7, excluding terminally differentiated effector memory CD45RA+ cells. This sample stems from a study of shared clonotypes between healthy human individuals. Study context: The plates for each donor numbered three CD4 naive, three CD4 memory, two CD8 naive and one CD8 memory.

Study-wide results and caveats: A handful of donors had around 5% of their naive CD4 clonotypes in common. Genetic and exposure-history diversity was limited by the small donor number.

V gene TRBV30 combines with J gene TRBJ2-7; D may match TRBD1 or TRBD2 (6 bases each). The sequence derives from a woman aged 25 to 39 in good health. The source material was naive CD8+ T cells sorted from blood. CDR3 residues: CAWSVHMSGGESYEQYF. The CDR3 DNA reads TGTGCCTGGAGTGTACATATGTCCGGGGGCGAGTCCTACGAGCAGTACTTC.